The TCR beta chain under discussion was sequenced for a study of CD4+ T cells in melanoma. By sample fraction, this clone is medium-sized. Its antigen is not identified. Points from the study as a whole: Neoantigen-specific CD4+ T cells in melanoma reportedly had diverse differentiation states.

TCRdb's copy holds only in-frame clones and misses some; the assay was immunoSEQ multiplex PCR. The table has some 4,900 clones, around two thirds seen once. Looked up from germline, CDR1 is SQVTM and CDR2 is ANQGSEA. This CDR3 contains 13 residues. V shed 4 bases, J shed 4 bases, and the junction held 5 bases outside the gene matches. The J gene is TRBJ1-2, the V gene TRBV29-1; 8 nucleotides match TRBD1. Sequenced input: cells from a culture (not recorded whether cultured in vitro). This TCR was sampled from a human donor with melanoma. CDR3 bases: TGCAGCGTTGTGGGACAGGATGGCTATGGCTACACCTTC. Its translation: CSVVGQDGYGYTF.